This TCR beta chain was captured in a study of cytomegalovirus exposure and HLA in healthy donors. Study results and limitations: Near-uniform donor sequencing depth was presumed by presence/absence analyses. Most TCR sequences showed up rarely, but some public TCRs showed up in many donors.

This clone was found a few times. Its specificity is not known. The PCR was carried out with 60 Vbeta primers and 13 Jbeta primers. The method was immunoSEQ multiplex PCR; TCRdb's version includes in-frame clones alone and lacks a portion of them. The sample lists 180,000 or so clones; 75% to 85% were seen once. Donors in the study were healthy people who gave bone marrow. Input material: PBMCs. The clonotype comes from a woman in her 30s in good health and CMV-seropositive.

Here the CDR3 reads CASSQEQGNNSPLHF. In DNA form, the CDR3 reads TGCGCCAGCAGCCAAGAACAGGGAAACAATTCACCCCTCCACTTT. The J gene is TRBJ1-6, the V gene TRBV4-1, with D perhaps matching TRBD1 (6 bases). Trimming took 0 bases from V and 7 from J, leaving 10 bases between them. Germline-derived CDR1 and CDR2 are MGHRA and YSYEKL. The CDR3 loop spans 15 amino acids.